The T cell receptor (beta chain) under discussion was sequenced for a study of cytomegalovirus exposure and HLA in healthy donors. It was with 60 Vbeta and 13 Jbeta primers that the PCR ran. Assay used: immunoSEQ multiplex PCR; TCRdb lists only in-frame clones, some missing. Here the sample spans roughly 80,000 clones, roughly two thirds being singletons. The clonotype comes from a woman in her fifties or sixties in good health and CMV-seropositive. The sample taken for sequencing was PBMCs.

The CDR3 DNA reads as TGTGCCAGCAGCGTAGGTGTTGAAAGGGGAGATACGCAGTATTTT. Its protein product is CASSVGVERGDTQYF. The V and J genes are TRBV9 and TRBJ2-3; D may be TRBD1 (5 bases). V was shortened by 0 bases and J by 5 bases, with 13 bases between the two germline ends. The CDR3 runs to 15 residues. Looked up from germline, CDR1 is SGDLS and CDR2 is YYNGEE.